This T cell receptor beta chain was identified during a study of identical twins. Notes on the study in general: Models predicted less out-of-frame TCR alpha sharing in monozygotic twins than was found.

TCRdb re-called the 5' RACE reads with MiXCR, one entry per CDR3 protein. Here the sample spans hundreds of thousands of distinct CDR3 sequences, 20% to 25% being singletons. This CDR3 has 14 amino acids. Germline CDR1 is SGHRS and CDR2 is YFSETQ. V lost 4 bases and J 2 bases, leaving 13 bases between the germline ends. Concerning this clonotype: The antigen remains unidentified.

The same data also contributed to another study, on T cells expressing NK-cell markers. From that paper: Within several experiments, an anti-gamma-delta TCR antibody kept the sorting limited to alpha-beta TCR T cells.

The V call is TRBV5-1, the J call TRBJ2-7; D perhaps matches TRBD2 (6 bases). The receptor was derived from a woman aged 18-35 years in good health. Sequencing was done on a sample of CD4+ T cells sorted from blood. The CDR3 DNA sequence: TGCGCCAGCAGCCCTACAGCGGGCGCCTACGAGCAGTACTTC. It codes for CASSPTAGAYEQYF. The full variable domain, its missing parts supplied by reference TRBV5-1 and TRBJ2-7, is KAGVTQTPRYLIKTRGQQVTLSCSPISGHRSVSWYQQTPGQGLQFLFEYFSETQRNKGNFPGRFSGRQFSNSRSEMNVSTLELGDSALYLCASSPTAGAYEQYFGPGTRLTVT.